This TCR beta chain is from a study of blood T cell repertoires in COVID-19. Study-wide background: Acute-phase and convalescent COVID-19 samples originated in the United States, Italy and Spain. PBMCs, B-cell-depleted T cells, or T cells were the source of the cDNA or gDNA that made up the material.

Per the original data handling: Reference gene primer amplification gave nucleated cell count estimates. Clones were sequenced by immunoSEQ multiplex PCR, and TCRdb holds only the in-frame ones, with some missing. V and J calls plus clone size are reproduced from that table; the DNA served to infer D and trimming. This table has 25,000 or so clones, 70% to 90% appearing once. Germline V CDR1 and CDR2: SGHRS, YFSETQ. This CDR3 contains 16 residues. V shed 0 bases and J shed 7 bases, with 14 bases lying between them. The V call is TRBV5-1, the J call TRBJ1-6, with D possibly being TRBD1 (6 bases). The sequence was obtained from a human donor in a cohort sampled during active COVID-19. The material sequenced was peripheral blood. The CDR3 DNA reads TGCGCCAGCAGCTTGGGAGGGGGGGCGTGGAATTCACCCCTCCACTTT. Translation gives CASSLGGGAWNSPLHF.